This entry concerns a single TCR gamma chain. The antigen it recognizes is unknown. The record has no base qualities; no much larger clone is one base away. These data come from a study of intestinal T cells in coeliac disease (TCRdb year 2020). Background on the whole study: Coeliac patients were much younger than controls, with mean ages of around 16.0 versus 57 years in the TRG cohort. A second, larger TCR-gamma (TRG) cohort comprised duodenal biopsies from a few dozen coeliac disease patients and approximately 20 non-coeliac controls. In the TCR-delta (TRD) cohort, there were duodenal biopsies from around eleven coeliac disease patients and around eleven non-coeliac controls. The full study reports these points: There was no way to tell repeated CDR3 amino acid sequences apart from PCR duplicates. All 20 or so biopsies in training were correctly classified by TRD kmer-based clustering, and a leave-one-out accuracy of roughly 91% was reported. FFPE-derived DNA was found to be relatively degraded, and loss of a proportion of TCR sequences in each sample was likely caused by this degradation. Age was significantly different between the coeliac and control groups, but splitting the analysis by age did not give a significant classification. Clustering based on TRG put most of the roughly 54 biopsies (roughly 94%) in the right class, and the reported leave-one-out accuracy was roughly 87%.

For each case, genomic DNA was extracted from ten 5-um FFPE scrolls with the QIAamp DNA FFPE tissue kit. Classification of coeliac disease based on the TCR repertoire was tested using fully anonymised formalin-fixed paraffin-embedded duodenal biopsies that were surplus to diagnostic needs. The library was prepared using multiplex PCR. Sequencing relied on an Ion Torrent PGM. TRG repertoires were amplified from approximately 0.2 ug of biopsy DNA using the LymphoTrack kit, whose primers carry Illumina adapters. TRG amplicons were purified using AMPure XP beads, were quantified on a 2100 Bioanalyzer, and were pooled equimolarly. Sequencing of TRG libraries was performed on an Ion PGM instrument. The authors' analysis ran thus. FastX removed reads in which more than 10% of nucleotides fell below the per-patient third-quartile quality score. Alignment of reads was performed with IMGT/HighV-QUEST so that V, D and J genes were assigned, CDR3 regions were identified and functionality was assessed. Sequences were converted to amino acids, and every sequence predicted to be non-functional was removed. CDR3s were split into kmers with and without positional annotation, PCA was performed on kmer frequencies, and samples were clustered using all 1023 combinations of PCs 1-10. Classification was validated by leave-one-out cross-validation, re-optimising parameters on the remaining samples each time. Shannon diversity was calculated with the vegan R package from repeated random subsamples, each the size of the lowest read count. TCRdb reran clone calling on the public reads with CATT; rows sharing one DNA sequence were then combined. The V and J calls and clone size are TCRdb's, not the authors'. For this sample there are about 790 gamma-chain clones; 50% appear just once. Roughly 12% of the sample lies in the top ten.

The germline V end is reduced by 5 bases and the J end by 6 bases; junction bases left unmatched: 19. CDR1 and CDR2 (EGSTGY, YDSYTSSV) derive from the germline V gene. Including cysteine and phenylalanine, the CDR3 has 16 amino acids. Kept here is only the CDR3 DNA, which spans 48 bases and is read in frame from base 1. Material for sequencing was a duodenal biopsy. This TCR was sampled from a human donor with celiac disease. The chain uses TRGV4 and TRGJ1 or TRGJ2. Here the CDR3 is given as CATWVPIGGFSYKKLF. The DNA reads as follows: TGTGCCACCTGGGTCCCAATTGGGGGATTTAGTTATAAGAAACTCTTT.